This paragraph reports one T cell receptor (beta chain). CDR3 length equals 15 residues. Germline V CDR1 and CDR2: SNHLY, FYNNEI. V lost 5 bases, J lost 4 bases, and 7 bases stayed unmatched. As originally analysed: Amplifying reference gene primers gave estimates of nucleated cell counts. Produced via immunoSEQ multiplex PCR; TCRdb's table is partial and in-frame only. That table is the source of V, J and clone size, and D and trimming were worked out from the DNA. The data show 100,000 to 150,000 clones, with nearly 90% seen just once and about 1% held by the top ten. The sample originates from a study of blood T cell repertoires in COVID-19. About the study: The United States, Italy and Spain were the sources of the acute and convalescent COVID-19 samples. T cells, B-cell-depleted T cells, or PBMCs provided the cDNA or gDNA that served as material.

The sequence came from an elderly woman with acute or convalescent COVID-19. The J gene is TRBJ1-2, the V gene TRBV2; TRBD1 matches 10 bases. The material sequenced was peripheral blood. The CDR3 protein is CASSSPGQGTYGYTF. DNA for the CDR3: TGTGCCAGCAGTAGCCCGGGACAGGGGACCTATGGCTACACCTTC.